The entry below gives a single TCR beta chain sequence along with its context. CDR3 length: 16 residues. V was pared by 1 base and J by 7 bases, with 5 bases of the junction left unmatched. Germline-derived CDR1 and CDR2 are SEHNR and FQNEAQ (reference sequence). TCRdb re-called the RT-PCR reads through MiXCR, storing one row per CDR3 protein. The sample lists about 540,000 distinct CDR3 sequences, under 30% seen once, with around 2.8% in the top ten. The sample originates from a study of response to subunit inactivated influenza vaccine. These data are also associated with another study on T cells expressing NK-cell markers. That report notes: Template switching by 5'RACE with UMIs generated the TCR beta cDNA. Sorted CD3+CD56+NKG2C+, CD3+CD56+NKG2C- and CD3+CD56-NKG2C+ T cells supplied TCR beta repertoires. Most of the eight sequenced donors tested HCMV-seropositive; one tested seronegative. Among CD8+ T cells from six donors, dominant NKG2C+ clonotypes accounted for about 1.0-7.0%. Topping the CD3+CD56-NKG2C+ fraction as well were these clonotypes, in four donors.

The rearrangement links TRBV7-9 to TRBJ1-5; 12 bases are shared with TRBD1. The specimen comprised CD4+ T cells sorted from PBMCs, sampled roughly 13 days after vaccination. This clonotype was obtained from a man aged 45-60 years who received an inactivated influenza vaccine. The CDR3 nucleotides are TGTGCCAGCAGCTTAGGCTCCGGGACAGGGGGCCAGCCCCAGCATTTT. The encoded protein is CASSLGSGTGGQPQHF.